The present TCR beta chain was sequenced within a study of T cells expressing NK-cell markers. Study-level information: The authors sequenced eight donors, of whom seven were HCMV-seropositive and one was seronegative.

TCRdb re-called the 5' RACE reads, yielding one record per CDR3 amino acid sequence without DNA. The table for this sample gives 500,000 to 700,000 distinct CDR3 sequences. The CDR3 runs 18 residues. Germline V gene lookup returns CDR1 SGHAT and CDR2 FQDESV (reference sequence). This TCR was sampled from a man younger than 35 in good health. What was sequenced was blood T cells: a sorted CD56 or NKG2C T cell subset, CD4+ or CD8+ T cells, or bulk PBMC T cells (not recorded which). This chain joins TRBV11-1 and TRBJ2-2; TCRdb indicates TRBD2, and absent DNA this call remains unverified. CDR3 amino acids: CASSLGGLAGGDPGELFF. The variable domain in full, completed from reference TRBV11-1 and TRBJ2-2, reads EAEVAQSPRYKITEKSQAVAFWCDPISGHATLYWYRQILGQGPELLVQFQDESVVDDSQLPKDRFSAERLKGVDSTLKIQPAELGDSAMYLCASSLGGLAGGDPGELFFGEGSRLTVL.